This T cell receptor beta chain stems from a study of PD-1 blockade in classical Hodgkin lymphoma. Regarding the study as a whole: Newly diagnosed patients were said to have less baseline TCR diversity than healthy donors did. Repertoire differences have undefined causes, possibly disease activity or prior therapy.

This clone showed up just once. Its matching antigen is unknown. Trimming took off 0 bases at V and 3 bases at J, with 15 bases between the two ends. The CDR3 is made up of 17 amino acids. Germline loops: CDR1 LGHNA, CDR2 YSLEER. Regarding time point: newly diagnosed, previously untreated cHL patient sample. Profiling relied on immunoSEQ multiplex PCR, and the TCRdb table lists in-frame clones only, not all of them. The sample comprises tens of thousands of clones, 85% to 95% of which are singletons, and approximately 3.9% rests with the top ten. The sample taken for sequencing was peripheral blood mononuclear cells (PBMCs). The TCR comes from a human donor with classical Hodgkin lymphoma. The chain combines TRBV4-3 with TRBJ2-1; D tentatively reads TRBD1 or TRBD2 (5 bases each). This CDR3 is CASSQERGAVDYNEQFF. CDR3 DNA sequence: TGCGCCAGCAGCCAAGAGAGGGGCGCGGTAGACTACAATGAGCAGTTCTTC.